The present TCR beta chain was sequenced within a study of multiple sclerosis patients with progressive multifocal leukoencephalopathy. Time point: 6 to 7 months of natalizumab therapy. All patients had prior interferon beta, and all PML patients were female. This CDR3 spans 15 amino acids. Each PCR contained spiked synthetic TR CDR3 controls spanning every V-J pairing. Here immunoSEQ multiplex PCR was the method, and the copy in TCRdb shows in-frame clones only, minus some. The table includes 29,000 or so clones, 85% to 90% detected once. The chain links TRBV21-1 to TRBJ1-2. TRBV21-1 is tagged as a pseudogene. The source is a human donor with multiple sclerosis. The sample consisted of PBMCs, taken from a patient treated with natalizumab. This chain's CDR3 is CASSPGRDPNYGYTF. Here the CDR3 DNA reads TGTGCCAGCTCCCCGGGACGGGACCCTAACTATGGCTACACCTTC.